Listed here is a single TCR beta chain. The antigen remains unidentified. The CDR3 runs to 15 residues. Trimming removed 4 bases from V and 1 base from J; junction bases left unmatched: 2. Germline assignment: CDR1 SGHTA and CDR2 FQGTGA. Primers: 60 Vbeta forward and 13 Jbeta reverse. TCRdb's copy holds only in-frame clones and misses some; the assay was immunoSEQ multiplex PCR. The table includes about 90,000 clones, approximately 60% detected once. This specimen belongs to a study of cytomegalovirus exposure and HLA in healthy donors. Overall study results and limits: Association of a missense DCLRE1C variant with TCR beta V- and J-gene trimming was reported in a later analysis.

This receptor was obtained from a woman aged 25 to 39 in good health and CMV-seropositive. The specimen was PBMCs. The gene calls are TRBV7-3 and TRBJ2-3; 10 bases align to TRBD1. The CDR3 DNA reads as TGTGCCAGCAGCTCCGGACAGGGGGGCACAGATACGCAGTATTTT. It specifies CASSSGQGGTDTQYF.